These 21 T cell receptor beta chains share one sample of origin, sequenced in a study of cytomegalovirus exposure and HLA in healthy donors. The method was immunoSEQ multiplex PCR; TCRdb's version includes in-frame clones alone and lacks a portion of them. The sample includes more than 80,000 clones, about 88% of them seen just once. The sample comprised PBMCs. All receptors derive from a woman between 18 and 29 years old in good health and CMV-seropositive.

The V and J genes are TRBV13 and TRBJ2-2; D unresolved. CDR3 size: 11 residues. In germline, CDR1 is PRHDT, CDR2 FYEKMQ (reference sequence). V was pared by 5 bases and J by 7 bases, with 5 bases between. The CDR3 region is CASSLVGELFF. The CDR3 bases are TGTGCCAGCAGCCTCGTCGGGGAGCTGTTTTTT. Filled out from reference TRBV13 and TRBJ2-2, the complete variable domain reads AAGVIQSPRHLIKEKRETATLKCYPIPRHDTVYWYQQGPGQDPQFLISFYEKMQSDKGSIPDRFSAQQFSDYHSELNMSSLELGDSALYFCASSLVGELFFGEGSRLTVL.

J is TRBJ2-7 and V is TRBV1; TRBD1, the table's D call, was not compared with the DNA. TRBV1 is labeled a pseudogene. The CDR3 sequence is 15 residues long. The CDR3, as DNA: TGCACCAGCAGCCTTGGGGGCCCGAGCTCCTACGAGCAGTACTTC. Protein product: CTSSLGGPSSYEQYF.

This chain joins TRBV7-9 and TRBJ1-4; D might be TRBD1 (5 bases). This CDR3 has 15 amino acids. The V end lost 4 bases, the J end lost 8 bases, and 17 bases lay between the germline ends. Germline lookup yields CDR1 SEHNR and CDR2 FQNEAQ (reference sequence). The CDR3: CASSSSGSIGEKLFF. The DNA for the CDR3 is TGTGCCAGCAGCTCTTCAGGGTCTATCGGGGAAAAACTGTTTTTT.

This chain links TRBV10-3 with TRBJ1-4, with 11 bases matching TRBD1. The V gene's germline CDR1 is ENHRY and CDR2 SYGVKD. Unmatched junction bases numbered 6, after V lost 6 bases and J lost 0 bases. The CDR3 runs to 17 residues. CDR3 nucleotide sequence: TGTGCCATCAGGCCCGGACAGGGGGCGGCAACTAATGAAAAACTGTTTTTT. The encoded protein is CAIRPGQGAATNEKLFF.

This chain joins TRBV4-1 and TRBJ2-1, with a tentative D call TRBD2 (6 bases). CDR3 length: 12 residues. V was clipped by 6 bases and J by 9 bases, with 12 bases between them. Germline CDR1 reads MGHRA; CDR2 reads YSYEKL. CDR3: CASSQKEGEQFF. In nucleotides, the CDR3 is TGCGCCAGCAGTCAAAAGGAGGGTGAGCAGTTCTTC.

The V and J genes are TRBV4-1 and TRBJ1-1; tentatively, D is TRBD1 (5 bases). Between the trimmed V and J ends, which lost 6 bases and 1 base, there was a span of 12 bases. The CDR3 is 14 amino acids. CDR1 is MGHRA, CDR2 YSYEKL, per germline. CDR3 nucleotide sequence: TGCGCCAGCAGTTGGTTCGGGGGGAACACTGAAGCTTTCTTT. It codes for CASSWFGGNTEAFF.

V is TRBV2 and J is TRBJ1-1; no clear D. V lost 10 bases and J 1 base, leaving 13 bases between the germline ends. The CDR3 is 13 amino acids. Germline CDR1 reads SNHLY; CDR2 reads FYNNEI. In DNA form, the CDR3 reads TGTGCCATACTACTTCGAGGGAACACTGAAGCTTTCTTT. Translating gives CAILLRGNTEAFF. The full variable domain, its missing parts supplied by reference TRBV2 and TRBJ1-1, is EPEVTQTPSHQVTQMGQEVILRCVPISNHLYFYWYRQILGQKVEFLVSFYNNEISEKSEIFDDQFSVERPDGSNFTLKIRSTKLEDSAMYFCAILLRGNTEAFFGQGTRLTVV.

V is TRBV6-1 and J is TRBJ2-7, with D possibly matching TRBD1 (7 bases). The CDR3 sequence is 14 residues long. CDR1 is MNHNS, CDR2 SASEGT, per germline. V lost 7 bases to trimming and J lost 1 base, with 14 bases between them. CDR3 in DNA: TGTGCCAGCACCCCAGGGGGGAATTCCTACGAGCAGTACTTC. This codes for CASTPGGNSYEQYF.

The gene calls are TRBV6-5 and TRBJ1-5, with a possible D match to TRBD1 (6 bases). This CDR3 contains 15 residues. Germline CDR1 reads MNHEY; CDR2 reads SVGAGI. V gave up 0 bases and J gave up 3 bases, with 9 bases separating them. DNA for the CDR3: TGTGCCAGCAGTTACTCGGGGGCTGACAATCAGCCCCAGCATTTT. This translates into CASSYSGADNQPQHF.

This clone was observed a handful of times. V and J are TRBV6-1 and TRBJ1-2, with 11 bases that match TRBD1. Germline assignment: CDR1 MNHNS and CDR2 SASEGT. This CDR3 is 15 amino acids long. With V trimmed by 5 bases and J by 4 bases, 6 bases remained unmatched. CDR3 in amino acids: CASSPQGQGVYGYTF. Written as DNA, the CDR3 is TGTGCCAGCAGTCCCCAGGGACAGGGGGTCTATGGCTACACCTTC.

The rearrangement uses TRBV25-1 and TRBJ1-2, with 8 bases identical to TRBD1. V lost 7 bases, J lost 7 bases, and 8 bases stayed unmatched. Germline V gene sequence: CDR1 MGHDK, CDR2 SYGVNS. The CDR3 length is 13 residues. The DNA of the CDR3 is TGTGCCAGCAAGGAGGCAGGGGGCTCTGGCTACACCTTC. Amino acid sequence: CASKEAGGSGYTF.

This CDR3 is CASTRSGGQETQYF. The DNA of the CDR3 is TGTGCCAGCACCCGTAGCGGGGGCCAAGAGACCCAGTACTTC. The chain combines TRBV27 with TRBJ2-5, with 9 bases fitting TRBD2. Germline-derived CDR1 and CDR2 are MNHEY and SMNVEV (reference sequence). V was pared by 7 bases and J by 1 base, with 4 bases of the junction left unmatched. The CDR3 contains 14 residues.

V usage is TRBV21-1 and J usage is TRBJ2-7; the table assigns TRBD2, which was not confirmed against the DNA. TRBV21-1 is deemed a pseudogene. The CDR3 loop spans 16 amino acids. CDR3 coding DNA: TGTGCCAGCAGTCCAAAAGCGAGTAAAAAGGCCTACGAGCAGTACGTC. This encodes CASSPKASKKAYEQYV.

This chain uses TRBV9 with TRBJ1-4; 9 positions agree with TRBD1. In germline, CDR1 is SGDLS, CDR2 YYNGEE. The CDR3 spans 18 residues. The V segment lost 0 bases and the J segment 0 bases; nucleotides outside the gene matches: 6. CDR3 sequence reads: CASSVGGQGGATNEKLFF. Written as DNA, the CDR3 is TGTGCCAGCAGCGTAGGGGGACAGGGAGGTGCAACTAATGAAAAACTGTTTTTT.

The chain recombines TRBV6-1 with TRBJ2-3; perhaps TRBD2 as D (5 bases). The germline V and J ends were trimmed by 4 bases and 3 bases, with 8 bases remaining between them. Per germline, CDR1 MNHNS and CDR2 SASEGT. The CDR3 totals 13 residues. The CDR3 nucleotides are TGTGCCAGCAGTGTGAGGGAGACAGATACGCAGTATTTT. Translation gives CASSVRETDTQYF.

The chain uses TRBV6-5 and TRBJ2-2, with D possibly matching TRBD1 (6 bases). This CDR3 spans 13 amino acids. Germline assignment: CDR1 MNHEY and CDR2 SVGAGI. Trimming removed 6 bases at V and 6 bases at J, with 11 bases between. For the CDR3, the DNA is TGTGCCAGCAGCCTTGCAGGGGCCGGGGAGCTGTTTTTT. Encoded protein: CASSLAGAGELFF.

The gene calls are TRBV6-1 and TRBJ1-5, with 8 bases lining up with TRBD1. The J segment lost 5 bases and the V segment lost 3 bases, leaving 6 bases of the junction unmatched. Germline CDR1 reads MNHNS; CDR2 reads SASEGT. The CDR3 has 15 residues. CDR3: CASSDETGVHQPQHF. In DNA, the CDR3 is TGTGCCAGCAGTGATGAGACAGGGGTCCATCAGCCCCAGCATTTT.

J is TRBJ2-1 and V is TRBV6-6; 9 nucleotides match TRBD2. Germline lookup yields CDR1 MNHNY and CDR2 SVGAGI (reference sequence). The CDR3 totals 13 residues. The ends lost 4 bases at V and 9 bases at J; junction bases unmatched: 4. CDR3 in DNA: TGTGCCAGCAGTTCACTAGCGGGCGGTGAGCAGTTCTTC. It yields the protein CASSSLAGGEQFF.

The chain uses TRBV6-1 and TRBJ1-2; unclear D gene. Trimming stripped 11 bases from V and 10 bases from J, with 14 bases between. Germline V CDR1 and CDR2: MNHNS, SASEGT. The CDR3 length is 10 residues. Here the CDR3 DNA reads TGTGCCGCCCGCCGGGATTCCTACACCTTC. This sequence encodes CAARRDSYTF.

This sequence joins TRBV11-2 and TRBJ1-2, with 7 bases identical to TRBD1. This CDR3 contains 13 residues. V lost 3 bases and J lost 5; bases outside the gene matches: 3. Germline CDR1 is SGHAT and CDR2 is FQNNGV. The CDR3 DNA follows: TGTGCCAGCAGCTTTCAGGGGGAATATGGCTACACCTTC. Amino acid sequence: CASSFQGEYGYTF.

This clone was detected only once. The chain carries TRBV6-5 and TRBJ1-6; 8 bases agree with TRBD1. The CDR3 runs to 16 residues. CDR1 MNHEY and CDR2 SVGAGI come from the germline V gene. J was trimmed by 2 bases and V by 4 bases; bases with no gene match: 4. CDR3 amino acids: CASSLEQGAYNSPLHF. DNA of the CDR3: TGTGCCAGCAGTTTGGAACAGGGGGCCTATAATTCACCCCTCCACTTT.